These T cell receptor beta chains were read from a single sample in a study of OX40 agonist ivuxolimab in advanced cancers. Profiled with immunoSEQ multiplex PCR; TCRdb holds only in-frame clones, not every one. Among about 59,000 clones listed, approximately 80% were seen once. Source: CD4+ or CD8+ T cells sorted from blood, taken in a trial of the OX40 agonist ivuxolimab. Receptors were obtained from an adult with an advanced solid tumor such as melanoma, head and neck, liver or kidney cancer. The CDR3 runs from the conserved cysteine through the conserved F or W. The D gene is left open where the match is weak. Size is omitted from some rows. Given values are once, few, many or a class for expanded clones.

TRBD2	TRBV5-1	NA	TRBJ2-1	CASSFRTSGVDNEQFF	TGCGCCAGCAGCTTTAGGACTAGCGGGGTTGACAATGAGCAGTTCTTC
TRBD2	TRBV7-2	few	TRBJ2-5	CASSLVGGEYETQYF	TGTGCCAGCAGCTTAGTGGGAGGGGAGTATGAGACCCAGTACTTC
TRBD1	TRBV7-2	NA	TRBJ1-3	CASSWDRVGNTIYF	TGTGCCAGCAGTTGGGACAGGGTCGGCAACACCATATATTTT
NA	TRBV7-9	NA	TRBJ2-5	CASSLGRGQETQYF	TGTGCCAGCAGCTTAGGACGGGGCCAAGAGACCCAGTACTTC
NA	TRBV14	NA	TRBJ1-2	CASSLARLNGYTF	TGTGCCAGCAGCCTCGCGAGGTTGAATGGCTACACCTTC
TRBD1	TRBV5-1	NA	TRBJ1-4	CASSPRTGLEEKLFF	TGCGCCAGCAGCCCTCGGACAGGGCTGGAAGAAAAACTGTTTTTT
NA	TRBV2	few	TRBJ2-7	CASRVNRALEQYF	TGTGCCAGCAGAGTGAACAGGGCCCTCGAGCAGTACTTC
NA	TRBV10-3	NA	TRBJ1-2	CAISEGARWGYTF	TGTGCCATCAGTGAAGGGGCGCGCTGGGGCTACACCTTC
TRBD1	TRBV19	few	TRBJ1-3	CASSRQGDGNTIYF	TGTGCCAGTAGTAGACAGGGGGACGGAAACACCATATATTTT
TRBD1	TRBV10-3	few	TRBJ1-5	CAGGTGDAQPQHF	TGTGCTGGAGGGACAGGGGATGCTCAGCCCCAGCATTTT
TRBD2	TRBV5-6	NA	TRBJ2-5	CASSLGGLAGVETQYF	TGTGCCAGCAGCTTGGGGGGACTAGCGGGAGTGGAGACCCAGTACTTC
NA	TRBV7-7	NA	TRBJ2-3	CASSPIQGADTQYF	TGTGCCAGCAGCCCGATACAGGGTGCAGATACGCAGTATTTT
TRBD1	TRBV10-3	NA	TRBJ1-5	CAIGTGESNQPQHF	TGTGCCATCGGGACAGGCGAAAGCAATCAGCCCCAGCATTTT
TRBD2	TRBV6-6	NA	TRBJ2-3	CASSYAGAADTQYF	TGTGCCAGCAGTTACGCGGGAGCGGCAGATACGCAGTATTTT
TRBD1	TRBV30	once	TRBJ2-2	CAFRDRGNTGELFF	TGTGCCTTCCGAGACAGGGGGAACACCGGGGAGCTGTTTTTT
TRBD2	TRBV5-1	NA	TRBJ2-3	CASIHSGSSTDTQYF	TGCGCCAGCATCCACAGCGGGAGTAGCACAGATACGCAGTATTTT
TRBD1	TRBV5-6	NA	TRBJ1-2	CASNKRQGAAGYTF	TGTGCCAGCAACAAAAGACAGGGGGCTGCTGGCTACACCTTC
NA	TRBV6-5	once	TRBJ1-1	CASSSGAEAFF	TGTGCCAGCAGTTCAGGGGCGGAAGCTTTCTTT
TRBD2	TRBV5-4	NA	TRBJ2-3	CASSLLGLRTDTQYF	TGTGCCAGCAGCTTGTTGGGACTACGCACAGATACGCAGTATTTT
TRBD2	TRBV9	NA	TRBJ2-1	CASSAGLALPNAKFF	TGTGCCAGCAGCGCGGGACTAGCTCTCCCGAATGCGAAGTTCTTC
NA	TRBV28	medium-sized	TRBJ1-2	CASSFGGDGYTF	TGTGCCAGCAGTTTTGGGGGGGATGGCTACACCTTC
TRBD1	TRBV5-1	NA	TRBJ1-3	CASSPETGAGNTIYF	TGCGCCAGCTCCCCGGAGACAGGGGCTGGAAACACCATATATTTT
NA	TRBV7-9	few	TRBJ2-5	CASSLGAGIQETQYF	TGTGCCAGCAGCTTAGGGGCAGGGATACAAGAGACCCAGTACTTC
NA	TRBV7-9	few	TRBJ2-3	CASSLAGPSTDTQYF	TGTGCCAGCAGCTTAGCGGGCCCCAGCACAGATACGCAGTATTTT
NA	TRBV30	NA	TRBJ2-2	CAWRREQNTGELFF	TGTGCCTGGAGGCGGGAACAGAACACCGGGGAGCTGTTTTTT
NA	TRBV28	NA	TRBJ1-6	CAGSSGPYNSPLHF	TGTGCCGGCAGCTCGGGGCCCTATAATTCACCCCTCCACTTT
NA	TRBV6-1	NA	TRBJ1-5	CASSVSGGARQPQHF	TGTGCCAGCAGTGTAAGCGGGGGGGCGCGGCAGCCCCAGCATTTT
NA	TRBV28	NA	TRBJ2-5	CASGRHQETQYF	TGTGCCAGCGGGAGGCACCAAGAGACCCAGTACTTC
TRBD2	TRBV7-9	NA	TRBJ2-2	CASSSSILAGESGELFF	TGTGCCAGCAGCTCATCGATACTAGCGGGGGAGTCCGGGGAGCTGTTTTTT
NA	TRBV10-3	NA	TRBJ1-1	CAISESSGLGNTEAFF	TGTGCCATCAGTGAGTCTTCAGGGTTGGGGAACACTGAAGCTTTCTTT
TRBD2	TRBV6-1	NA	TRBJ2-7	CASSELRRGLASSYEQYF	TGTGCCAGCAGTGAGCTTCGAAGGGGACTAGCGAGCTCCTACGAGCAGTACTTC
NA	TRBV9	NA	TRBJ2-7	CASSPRWGENYEQYF	TGTGCCAGCAGCCCTCGGTGGGGGGAGAACTACGAGCAGTACTTC
TRBD1	TRBV18	NA	TRBJ1-3	CASSTGLGNTIYF	TGTGCCAGCTCGACAGGGCTTGGAAACACCATATATTTT
NA	TRBV7-2	NA	TRBJ2-2	CASSLSRVGTGELFF	TGTGCCAGCAGCTTAAGCAGGGTCGGCACCGGGGAGCTGTTTTTT
NA	TRBV7-8	NA	TRBJ1-6	CASSLVEGLGDSPLHF	TGTGCCAGCAGCTTAGTCGAGGGACTGGGAGATTCACCCCTCCACTTT
TRBD2	TRBV5-1	NA	TRBJ2-3	CASSLALAGDSDTQYF	TGCGCCAGCAGCTTGGCATTAGCGGGGGATTCAGATACGCAGTATTTT
NA	TRBV27	NA	TRBJ2-5	CASSLSRQGGETQYF	TGTGCCAGCAGTTTATCCCGACAAGGGGGAGAGACCCAGTACTTC
NA	TRBV27	NA	TRBJ2-7	CASLWDEQYF	TGTGCCAGCCTCTGGGACGAGCAGTACTTC
NA	TRBV2	NA	TRBJ2-3	CASRRDGTQYF	TGTGCCAGCAGGAGGGACGGTACGCAGTATTTT
NA	TRBV6-6	NA	TRBJ1-2	CASSSPRNYVYTF	TGTGCCAGCAGTTCCCCCAGGAACTATGTCTACACCTTC